This T cell receptor beta chain was sequenced during a study of radiation and T cells in renal cell carcinoma. Broader study findings: No pretreatment tumor biopsies were available for baseline clonotypes.

The V gene's germline CDR1 is SEHNR and CDR2 FQNEAQ (reference sequence). The CDR3 sequence is 15 residues long. V was clipped by 2 bases and J by 1 base, with 11 bases between them. Repertoires were generated with immunoSEQ multiplex PCR, while TCRdb's copy carries only in-frame clones and drops some. The sample yields 110,000 to 150,000 clones, roughly 83% seen once. The time point: baseline pretreatment blood. Treatment in this sample: 15 Gy SBRT to primary tumor, nephrectomy 4 weeks later. Turning to this clone: Its specificity is unknown.

The material sequenced was blood, taken from a patient whose treatment included radiotherapy and nephrectomy. This clonotype was sampled from a woman aged 45-60 years with renal cell carcinoma. This chain joins TRBV7-9 and TRBJ1-1; no definite D call. The CDR3 DNA follows: TGTGCCAGCAGCTTAAGATTAGGGCAGAACACTGAAGCTTTCTTT. It specifies CASSLRLGQNTEAFF. Using reference TRBV7-9 and TRBJ1-1 for the parts outside the CDR3, the full variable domain is DTGVSQNPRHKITKRGQNVTFRCDPISEHNRLYWYRQTLGQGPEFLTYFQNEAQLEKSRLLSDRFSAERPKGSFSTLEIQRTEQGDSAMYLCASSLRLGQNTEAFFGQGTRLTVV.